One and the same sample provided the 28 T cell receptor beta chains below, sequenced in a study of blood T cells in healthy people across ages. Next came a second PCR, run for about 7 to 11 cycles, which used a sample-barcoded 5' primer along with a J-beta primer mix. TCRdb re-derived calls from the 5' RACE reads in MiXCR, one entry per CDR3 protein. The data contain approximately 1.5 million distinct CDR3 sequences, about 35% of them singletons. Sequenced: blood. These receptors were taken from a woman aged 25 to 39 in good health.

The chain employs TRBV30 and TRBJ1-2, with D unresolved. The V gene lost 2 bases and the J gene lost 1 base, with 5 bases spanning the gap. The CDR3 length is 12 residues. Per germline, CDR1 GTSNPN and CDR2 SVGIG (reference sequence). The CDR3 DNA reads TGTGCCTGGAGTACGGGTAACTATGGCTACACCTTC. It yields the protein CAWSTGNYGYTF.

This clonotype was found a few times. At one end, the junction sequence differs from germline, possibly due to a read error. The V call is TRBV3-1, the J call TRBJ2-5, with a tentative D call TRBD2 (5 bases). This CDR3 spans 14 amino acids. CDR1 and CDR2 from the germline V gene are LGHDT and YNNKEL (reference sequence). In nucleotides, the CDR3 is TGTGCCAGCAGCCAAGCGGAACCCGGGATTTTTCAAAACTTC. Protein: CASSQAEPGIFQNF.

The CDR3 is CSAVLYRGEQYF. DNA for the CDR3: TGCAGTGCAGTACTATACAGGGGCGAGCAGTACTTC. This chain links TRBV20-1 with TRBJ2-7; 7 nucleotides line up with TRBD1. In germline, CDR1 is DFQATT, CDR2 SNEGSKA (reference sequence). After removal of 6 bases from V and 6 bases from J, the junction contained 8 bases not matched to a gene. The CDR3 loop spans 12 amino acids.

The chain carries TRBV11-2 and TRBJ2-1; a possible D gene is TRBD2 (7 bases). The germline V gene encodes CDR1 SGHAT and CDR2 FQNNGV. V was shortened by 5 bases and J by 4 bases, with 15 bases between the two germline ends. The CDR3 is made up of 15 amino acids. CDR3 bases: TGTGCCAGCAGCCCCACCCGGGGGGCTTACAATGAGCAGTTCTTC. Protein: CASSPTRGAYNEQFF. The variable domain in full, completed from reference TRBV11-2 and TRBJ2-1, reads EAGVAQSPRYKIIEKRQSVAFWCNPISGHATLYWYQQILGQGPKLLIQFQNNGVVDDSQLPKDRFSAERLKGVDSTLKIQPAKLEDSAVYLCASSPTRGAYNEQFFGPGTRLTVL.

V usage is TRBV20-1 and J usage is TRBJ1-5; possible D gene TRBD1, 5 bases. Germline lookup yields CDR1 DFQATT and CDR2 SNEGSKA (reference sequence). This CDR3 has 14 residues. The V gene lost 3 bases and the J gene lost 0 bases, with 9 bases spanning the gap. CDR3 residues: CSARGQNSNQPQHF. CDR3 DNA sequence: TGCAGTGCTAGGGGGCAGAATAGCAATCAGCCCCAGCATTTT.

This clonotype was observed many times. V and J are TRBV18 and TRBJ2-5; D is unresolved. Germline assignment: CDR1 KGHSH and CDR2 LQKENI. With 2 bases removed from V and 6 bases from J, the gap between germline ends came to 7 bases. This CDR3 is built from 12 residues. CDR3 bases: TGTGCCAGCTCACCAACAACAAAGACCCAGTACTTC. Amino acids: CASSPTTKTQYF. The full variable domain, completed using reference TRBV18 and TRBJ2-5, is NAGVMQNPRHLVRRRGQEARLRCSPMKGHSHVYWYRQLPEEGLKFMVYLQKENIIDESGMPKERFSAEFPKEGPSILRIQQVVRGDSAAYFCASSPTTKTQYFGPGTRLLVL.

This clonotype was recorded once. The chain joins TRBV7-9 to TRBJ1-4; D might be TRBD1 (5 bases). CDR3 length: 16 amino acids. V was trimmed by 4 bases and J by 0 bases, leaving 12 bases between them. Germline V CDR1 and CDR2: SEHNR, FQNEAQ (reference sequence). The CDR3 loop reads CASSSRDRPTNEKLFF. CDR3 nucleotides: TGTGCCAGCAGCTCTCGGGACCGTCCAACTAATGAAAAACTGTTTTTT.

This sequence joins TRBV10-3 and TRBJ2-7; 8 bases match TRBD2. With 1 base clipped from V and 7 bases from J, the junction kept 15 bases outside the gene matches. The CDR3 length is 17 residues. CDR1 and CDR2 (germline): ENHRY, SYGVKD. This CDR3 reads CAISEFGSGSSYNEQYF. CDR3 bases: TGTGCCATCAGTGAGTTTGGGAGCGGGAGCTCCTACAATGAGCAGTACTTC.

As to this clonotype: The conserved phenylalanine or tryptophan normally closing the CDR3 is absent here, so this likely arose from a read error. The chain joins TRBV12-5 to TRBJ1-2; 9 bases map to TRBD1. Germline V gene sequence: CDR1 LGHNT, CDR2 FRNRAP. This CDR3 has 13 amino acids. J was trimmed by 9 bases and V by 5 bases; bases with no gene match: 7. The CDR3 reads CASGATGGGSYTC. The CDR3 DNA reads TGTGCTAGTGGTGCTACAGGGGGCGGAAGCTACACCTGC.

J is TRBJ2-5 and V is TRBV5-1; 11 bases agree with TRBD2. The CDR3 is 16 amino acids. CDR1 SGHRS and CDR2 YFSETQ come from the germline V gene. Trimming cost V 0 bases and J 5 bases; bases outside gene matches: 6. The CDR3 loop reads CASSLELAGVAETQYF. CDR3 DNA sequence: TGCGCCAGCAGCTTGGAACTAGCGGGAGTCGCGGAGACCCAGTACTTC.

The J gene is TRBJ1-5, the V gene TRBV6-4, with 10 bases aligning to TRBD1. Germline-derived CDR1 and CDR2 are MRHNA and SNTAGT. The CDR3 runs to 18 residues. Trimming at V came to 3 bases and at J to 2 bases, leaving 10 bases not matched to a gene. The CDR3: CASSEIIDRGLCNQPQHF. DNA of the CDR3: TGTGCCAGCAGTGAAATAATTGACAGGGGGCTATGCAATCAGCCCCAGCATTTT.

The V call is TRBV12-3 or TRBV12-4, the J call TRBJ2-1; D not certain. Trimming shortened V by 3 bases and J by 12 bases, and 15 bases separated the two germline ends. This CDR3 region has 13 residues. The CDR3 spells CASSLNGMTAQFF. The CDR3 bases are TGTGCCAGCAGTTTGAATGGAATGACGGCGCAGTTCTTC.

This clonotype was seen only a few times. The chain combines TRBV13 with TRBJ2-3; 9 positions match TRBD1. V lost 0 bases to trimming and J lost 7 bases; unmatched junction nucleotides: 11. The CDR3 contains 17 residues. Germline V gene lookup returns CDR1 PRHDT and CDR2 FYEKMQ (reference sequence). CDR3 DNA sequence: TGTGCCAGCAGCTTAGGCCCTACCGGGACAGGGACCCATACGCAGTATTTT. Translated: CASSLGPTGTGTHTQYF.

The genes are TRBV27 and TRBJ2-7; 10 nucleotides line up with TRBD2. CDR3 length: 15 amino acids. V dropped 0 bases and J dropped 4; count of bases not matched to a gene: 3. Looked up from germline, CDR1 is MNHEY and CDR2 is SMNVEV (reference sequence). The CDR3 sequence is CASSLSLAGVYEQYF. The CDR3 nucleotides are TGTGCCAGCAGTTTATCGCTAGCGGGGGTTTACGAGCAGTACTTC.

This clonotype was picked up a small number of times. V gene TRBV20-1 combines with J gene TRBJ2-2; 8 positions match TRBD2. The CDR3 runs to 15 residues. The germline CDR1 and CDR2 sequences are DFQATT and SNEGSKA (reference sequence). Unmatched junction bases numbered 10, after V lost 2 bases and J lost 8 bases. This chain's CDR3 is CSARIGAGGGGELFF. For the CDR3, the DNA is TGCAGTGCTAGAATCGGTGCGGGAGGAGGGGGGGAGCTGTTTTTT.

There are many counts of this clonotype. The genes are TRBV29-1 and TRBJ2-3; 9 nucleotides align to TRBD2. CDR1 is SQVTM, CDR2 ANQGSEA, per germline. The CDR3 covers 15 residues. V trimming: 4 bases; J trimming: 5 bases; junction bases outside the gene matches: 10. Here the CDR3 reads CSVVSPSGTVDTQYF. The CDR3, as DNA: TGCAGCGTTGTTTCCCCTAGCGGGACAGTAGATACGCAGTATTTT.

This clonotype showed up just once. The V gene is TRBV7-6, the J gene TRBJ2-7; either TRBD1 or TRBD2 may supply D (5 bases each). Germline values: CDR1 SGHVS, CDR2 FNYEAQ. Trimming shortened V by 5 bases and J by 0 bases, and 23 bases separated the two germline ends. The length of the CDR3 is 18 residues. Here the CDR3 reads CASSEPSLGQGDSYEQYF. The DNA of the CDR3 is TGTGCCAGCAGCGAACCTTCGCTAGGGCAGGGAGACTCCTACGAGCAGTACTTC.

This clonotype was counted between two and nine times. The chain combines TRBV9 with TRBJ2-1, with TRBD2 matching over 9 bases. The CDR3 sequence is 15 residues long. Trimming took 6 bases from V and 6 from J; bases not matched to a gene: 10. Germline assignment: CDR1 SGDLS and CDR2 YYNGEE. The CDR3 is CASTEDGLASNEQFF. CDR3 DNA sequence: TGTGCCAGCACCGAGGACGGACTAGCGAGCAATGAGCAGTTCTTC. Combining the CDR3 with reference TRBV9 and TRBJ2-1 gives the whole variable domain DSGVTQTPKHLITATGQRVTLRCSPRSGDLSVYWYQQSLDQGLQFLIQYYNGEERAKGNILERFSAQQFPDLHSELNLSSLELGDSALYFCASTEDGLASNEQFFGPGTRLTVL.

The chain uses TRBV10-2 and TRBJ1-2; 10 bases line up with TRBD1. The CDR3 runs 14 residues. Germline V gives CDR1 WSHSY, CDR2 SAAADI. Trimming took 6 bases from V and 3 from J; bases not matched to a gene: 4. This CDR3 is CASRGTGDDYGYTF. CDR3 nucleotides: TGCGCCAGCAGAGGGACAGGGGACGACTATGGCTACACCTTC.

The sample holds a few counts of this clonotype. This chain links TRBV7-6 with TRBJ1-2; D might be TRBD1 (5 bases). The CDR3 is made up of 15 amino acids. Germline CDR1 and CDR2: SGHVS and FNYEAQ. Trimming took 2 bases from V and 6 from J, leaving 16 bases between them. The CDR3 DNA is TGTGCCAGCAGCTTAAGGAGTACAGGATCCAATGGCTACACCTTC. Translated, it gives CASSLRSTGSNGYTF.

This clonotype turned up a few times. The V gene is TRBV20-1, the J gene TRBJ2-1; TRBD2 matches 9 bases. The CDR3 contains 16 residues. The V segment lost 0 bases and the J segment 4 bases; nucleotides outside the gene matches: 7. In germline, CDR1 is DFQATT, CDR2 SNEGSKA (reference sequence). The CDR3 bases are TGCAGTGCTAGAGATTTGCTAGCGGGGCAGTACAATGAGCAGTTCTTC. It codes for CSARDLLAGQYNEQFF.

This chain uses TRBV6-5 with TRBJ1-2; 8 bases match TRBD1. CDR1 is MNHEY, CDR2 SVGAGI, per germline. Losses at the gene ends were 6 bases for V and 4 bases for J; bases not matched to a gene: 7. This CDR3 has 14 residues. The DNA of the CDR3 is TGTGCCAGCAGAGCCGGGACAGGTGCCTATGGCTACACCTTC. Protein product: CASRAGTGAYGYTF.

This chain connects TRBV18 to TRBJ1-2, with 10 bases matching TRBD1. Germline V gives CDR1 KGHSH, CDR2 LQKENI. CDR3 length equals 16 residues. V shed 3 bases and J 2 bases; nucleotides not matched to a gene: 6. The DNA of the CDR3 is TGTGCCAGCTCACCCGGCGGGACAGGGGCAAACTATGGCTACACCTTC. It translates to CASSPGGTGANYGYTF.

This clonotype showed up many times. The gene calls are TRBV20-1 and TRBJ2-5; D is unresolved. V was shortened by 7 bases and J by 5 bases, with 17 bases between the two germline ends. CDR3 length equals 13 residues. CDR1 DFQATT and CDR2 SNEGSKA come from the germline V gene (reference sequence). The CDR3 protein is CSVKPFLGETQYF. Written as DNA, the CDR3 is TGCAGTGTCAAGCCCTTTCTGGGGGAGACCCAGTACTTC.

The genes are TRBV20-1 and TRBJ1-2; 9 bases fit TRBD1. CDR1 DFQATT and CDR2 SNEGSKA come from the germline V gene (reference sequence). J gave up 6 bases and V 6 bases, and 5 bases lay outside the gene matches. The CDR3 is made up of 12 amino acids. CDR3 in DNA: TGCAGTGCGGACAGGGGCTGGGATGGCTACACCTTC. This codes for CSADRGWDGYTF.

Note on this clonotype: Just one base apart from a much larger clone, this may be a read error. This chain's CDR3 is CSGGPGSSYEQYF. The DNA of the CDR3 is TGCAGCGGGGGCCCGGGGAGCTCCTACGAGCAGTACTTC. The chain couples TRBV29-1 to TRBJ2-7, with D perhaps matching TRBD1 or TRBD2 (5 bases each). The germline CDR1 and CDR2 sequences are SQVTM and ANQGSEA. The CDR3 has 13 residues. Trimming left V 7 bases short and J 0 bases short, with 13 bases between.

J is TRBJ1-1 and V is TRBV5-1, with a tentative D call TRBD1 (5 bases). Germline loops: CDR1 SGHRS, CDR2 YFSETQ. The V and J ends lost 7 bases and 4 bases respectively, with 14 bases between them. This CDR3 has 13 residues. The CDR3 bases are TGCGCCAGCGCCACTCAGGGTTCCACTGAAGCTTTCTTT. Protein: CASATQGSTEAFF.

The J gene is TRBJ2-3, the V gene TRBV27; D possibly corresponds to TRBD1 (6 bases). CDR1 and CDR2 from the germline V gene are MNHEY and SMNVEV (reference sequence). This CDR3 contains 15 residues. The V end lost 1 base, the J end lost 2 bases, and 10 bases lay between the germline ends. Here the CDR3 reads CASSLWGQHTDTQYF. CDR3 in DNA: TGTGCCAGCAGTTTATGGGGGCAGCACACAGATACGCAGTATTTT.